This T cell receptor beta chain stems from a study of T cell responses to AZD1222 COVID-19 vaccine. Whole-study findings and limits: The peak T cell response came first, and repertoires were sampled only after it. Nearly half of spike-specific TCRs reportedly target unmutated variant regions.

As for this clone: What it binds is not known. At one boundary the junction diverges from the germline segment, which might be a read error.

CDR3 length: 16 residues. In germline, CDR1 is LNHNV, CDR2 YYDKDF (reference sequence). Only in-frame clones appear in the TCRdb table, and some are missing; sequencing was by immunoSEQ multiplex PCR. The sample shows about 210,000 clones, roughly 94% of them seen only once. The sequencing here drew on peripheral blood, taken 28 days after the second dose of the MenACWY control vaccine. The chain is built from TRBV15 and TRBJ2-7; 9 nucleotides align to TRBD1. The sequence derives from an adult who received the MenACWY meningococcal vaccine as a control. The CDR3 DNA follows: TGTGCCACCAGCGGAGAATCGGGACAGGGAGAATACGAGCAGTACTTC. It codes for CATSGESGQGEYEQYF.